This TCR beta chain is drawn from a study of blood T cell repertoires in COVID-19 (TCRdb year 2020). With regard to the full study: Recovered participants in ImmuneRACE Cohort 3 were defined as having two consecutive negative NP/OP PCR tests, clearance from a healthcare professional, or resolution of symptoms. The collaborator samples originated in the United States, Italy and Spain and spanned the acute and convalescent phases of COVID-19. The material from the prospective study consisted of cDNA or gDNA derived from T cells, B-cell-depleted T cells, or PBMCs. Deeply sampled blood TCRbeta repertoires from subjects exposed to, actively infected with, or recovered from COVID-19 were included in the dataset. The repertoires were released in a freely available public database meant as a resource for research on the immune response to SARS-CoV-2. Samples came from the ongoing ImmuneRACE study (first 160 participants) plus 1,254 subjects from 6 global collaborators. A de-identified subject ID, COVID-19 status, age in years and sex were almost always included in the sample metadata. Where available, HLA class I and class II types were taken from metadata supplied by the sample provider and were not determined by assay-based typing.

TCRbeta CDR3 regions were amplified from genomic DNA by means of the immunoSEQ Assay, a bias-controlled multiplex PCR. The source study handled its data this way. Nucleated cell counts per sample were estimated from amplification of reference gene primers within the assay. Sequence reads were collapsed and filtered to measure the absolute abundance of every unique TCRbeta CDR3 rearrangement. Productive Simpson clonality was computed per sample as the square root of Simpson's diversity index over productive rearrangements. Here the immuneACCESS table is served through TCRdb, limited to in-frame sequences with V and J called. Missing clones are a known gap in these copies; in checked studies unresolved V genes cover under half, and the rest lacks a known reason. D and trimming were read from the DNA, whereas the V and J calls and clone size are those reported in that table. The sample has roughly 200,000 clones on record, roughly 91% of them singletons. The top ten constitute 7.2% of the sample.

The paper's findings and limits, for the study overall: The amount of clinical and demographic metadata varied by source and participant and was provided uncurated.

V lost 9 bases and J lost 3 bases, and the count of bases not matched to a germline gene is 4. Taken from the germline V gene (reference sequence), the CDR1 and CDR2 loops are LNHNV and YYDKDF. There are 12 amino acids in the CDR3, from cysteine to phenylalanine inclusive. Only the CDR3 DNA stays, 36 bases, in frame from base 1. In the prospective study, participants were 18 to 89 years old, resided in about two dozen geographic areas of the United States, and were enrolled through a virtual design. In the prospective study, participants were assigned to cohorts based on the clinical history participants reported in a screening survey and a study questionnaire. Mobile phlebotomists in the prospective study collected whole blood, serum and a nasopharyngeal or oropharyngeal swab from every participant. Over a roughly two-month period, participants in the prospective study had the option of providing additional blood draws and questionnaires. Before DNA extraction, prospective study blood samples were shipped either frozen or at room temperature.

As to this clone: Its binding antigen is unknown. Base quality data are lacking; no much larger clone is found one base away.

The TCR was taken from a man aged 25 to 40 in a cohort exposed to, infected with or recovered from COVID-19 (not recorded which). The receptor chain draws on TRBV15 and TRBJ2-7; 8 bases in the middle match TRBD1. Sequencing was performed on PBMCs or T cells enriched from blood (not recorded which). For the CDR3, the sequence is CATSTGVYEQYF. Read as DNA, the sequence is TGTGCCACTTCGACAGGGGTCTACGAGCAGTACTTC. The variable domain in full, with residues beyond the CDR3 obtained from the reference TRBV15 and TRBJ2-7 genes, is DAMVIQNPRYQVTQFGKPVTLSCSQTLNHNVMYWYQQKSSQAPKLLFHYYDKDFNNEADTPDNFQSRRPNTSFCFLDIRSPGLGDTAMYLCATSTGVYEQYFGPGTRLTVT.